This paragraph covers one T cell receptor (beta chain) sequence. Its antigen is still unknown. Sequencer: NextSeq 550. A Human TCR Profiling Kit was used to prepare UMI-labeled 5' RACE TCRbeta libraries. Every TCRbeta library was prepared in parallel with an identical number of PCR cycles. Per the authors' processing: Each TCRbeta library contained between about 2,900 and 18,000 functional CDR3beta clonotypes. MIGEC 1.2.9 handled UMI extraction and consensus assembly, with a minimum of three reads required per UMI. MiXCR 3.0.3 was used to extract the in-frame CDR3beta repertoires. Each sample was downsampled to 42,000 randomly selected UMIs before diversity metrics were computed in VDJtools 1.2.1. Repertoire overlap metrics D, R and F2 were calculated in VDJtools for the top 3,000 clones of each sample pair. TCRdb reprocessed the reads, and each CDR3 protein sequence is entered once, without DNA. These V and J calls originate from TCRdb's pipeline instead of the authors' own analysis. The sample's clone listing holds approximately 7,000 distinct CDR3 sequences. Of the sample, around 20% falls within the top ten clones.

The germline V gene yields SGHDN for CDR1 and FVKESK for CDR2. There are 16 amino acids in the CDR3, from cysteine to phenylalanine inclusive. No DNA was logged. Stem-like memory CD8+ T cells (TSTEM) were defined as CCR7+ PD-1- TIGIT- cells. Density gradient separation was used to isolate peripheral blood mononuclear cells from buffy coats of healthy donors. The study enriched total CD8+ T cells through negative magnetic separation using EasySep or MojoSort CD8+ T cell isolation kits. For each subset, total RNA was extracted using an RNeasy Mini Kit from duplicate vials of around 150,000 sorted CD8+ T cells. The PBMCs were used either fresh or after being cryopreserved in fetal bovine serum with around 9.3% DMSO. Fluorescence-activated cell sorting on a FACSAria III was used to sort the CD8+ T cell subsets to purity. This entry is derived from a study of human CD8 memory T cell subsets (dated by TCRdb to the early 2020s). The study in broad terms: To assess how stem-like (TSTEM), progenitor exhausted-like (TPEX) and effector memory CD8+ T cell subsets are clonally related, the TCRbeta repertoires of these three subsets were compared. Five or six donors each provided TSTEM, TPEX and effector memory subsets, from which TCRbeta repertoires were obtained. What the research found in general, with its limitations: Only TCRbeta chains were sequenced, and the repertoire comparisons were based on about 6 donors and tested using paired t-tests with Bonferroni correction. Similarly high normalized Shannon-Wiener diversity was shown by TSTEM and TPEX subsets, whereas comparatively lower diversity was seen in effector memory subsets. Both stem-like subsets shared clonotypes with effector memory cells, but TSTEM and TPEX repertoires overlapped minimally, suggesting distinct antigen spectra. Greater repertoire diversity in TSTEM than in TPEX subsets was suggested by Chao1 estimates, potentially reflecting a broader range of specificities.

The sequence was obtained from a human donor in good health. The sequencing input was CD8+ stem-like memory T cells (TSCM and TCM) sorted from PBMCs. Read against the paper, the sample's cell subset or site label means: stem-like memory CD8 T cells (TSTEM), CCR7+ PD-1- TIGIT-. The chain couples TRBV14 to TRBJ2-4; TCRdb's assignment of TRBD2 cannot be checked, as there is no DNA. Here the CDR3 is given as CASSRTSGSAKNIQYF. The CDR3, completed at both ends by the reference TRBV14 and TRBJ2-4 genes, gives the full variable domain EAGVTQFPSHSVIEKGQTVTLRCDPISGHDNLYWYRRVMGKEIKFLLHFVKESKQDESGMPNNRFLAERTGGTYSTLKVQPAELEDSGVYFCASSRTSGSAKNIQYFGAGTRLSVL.